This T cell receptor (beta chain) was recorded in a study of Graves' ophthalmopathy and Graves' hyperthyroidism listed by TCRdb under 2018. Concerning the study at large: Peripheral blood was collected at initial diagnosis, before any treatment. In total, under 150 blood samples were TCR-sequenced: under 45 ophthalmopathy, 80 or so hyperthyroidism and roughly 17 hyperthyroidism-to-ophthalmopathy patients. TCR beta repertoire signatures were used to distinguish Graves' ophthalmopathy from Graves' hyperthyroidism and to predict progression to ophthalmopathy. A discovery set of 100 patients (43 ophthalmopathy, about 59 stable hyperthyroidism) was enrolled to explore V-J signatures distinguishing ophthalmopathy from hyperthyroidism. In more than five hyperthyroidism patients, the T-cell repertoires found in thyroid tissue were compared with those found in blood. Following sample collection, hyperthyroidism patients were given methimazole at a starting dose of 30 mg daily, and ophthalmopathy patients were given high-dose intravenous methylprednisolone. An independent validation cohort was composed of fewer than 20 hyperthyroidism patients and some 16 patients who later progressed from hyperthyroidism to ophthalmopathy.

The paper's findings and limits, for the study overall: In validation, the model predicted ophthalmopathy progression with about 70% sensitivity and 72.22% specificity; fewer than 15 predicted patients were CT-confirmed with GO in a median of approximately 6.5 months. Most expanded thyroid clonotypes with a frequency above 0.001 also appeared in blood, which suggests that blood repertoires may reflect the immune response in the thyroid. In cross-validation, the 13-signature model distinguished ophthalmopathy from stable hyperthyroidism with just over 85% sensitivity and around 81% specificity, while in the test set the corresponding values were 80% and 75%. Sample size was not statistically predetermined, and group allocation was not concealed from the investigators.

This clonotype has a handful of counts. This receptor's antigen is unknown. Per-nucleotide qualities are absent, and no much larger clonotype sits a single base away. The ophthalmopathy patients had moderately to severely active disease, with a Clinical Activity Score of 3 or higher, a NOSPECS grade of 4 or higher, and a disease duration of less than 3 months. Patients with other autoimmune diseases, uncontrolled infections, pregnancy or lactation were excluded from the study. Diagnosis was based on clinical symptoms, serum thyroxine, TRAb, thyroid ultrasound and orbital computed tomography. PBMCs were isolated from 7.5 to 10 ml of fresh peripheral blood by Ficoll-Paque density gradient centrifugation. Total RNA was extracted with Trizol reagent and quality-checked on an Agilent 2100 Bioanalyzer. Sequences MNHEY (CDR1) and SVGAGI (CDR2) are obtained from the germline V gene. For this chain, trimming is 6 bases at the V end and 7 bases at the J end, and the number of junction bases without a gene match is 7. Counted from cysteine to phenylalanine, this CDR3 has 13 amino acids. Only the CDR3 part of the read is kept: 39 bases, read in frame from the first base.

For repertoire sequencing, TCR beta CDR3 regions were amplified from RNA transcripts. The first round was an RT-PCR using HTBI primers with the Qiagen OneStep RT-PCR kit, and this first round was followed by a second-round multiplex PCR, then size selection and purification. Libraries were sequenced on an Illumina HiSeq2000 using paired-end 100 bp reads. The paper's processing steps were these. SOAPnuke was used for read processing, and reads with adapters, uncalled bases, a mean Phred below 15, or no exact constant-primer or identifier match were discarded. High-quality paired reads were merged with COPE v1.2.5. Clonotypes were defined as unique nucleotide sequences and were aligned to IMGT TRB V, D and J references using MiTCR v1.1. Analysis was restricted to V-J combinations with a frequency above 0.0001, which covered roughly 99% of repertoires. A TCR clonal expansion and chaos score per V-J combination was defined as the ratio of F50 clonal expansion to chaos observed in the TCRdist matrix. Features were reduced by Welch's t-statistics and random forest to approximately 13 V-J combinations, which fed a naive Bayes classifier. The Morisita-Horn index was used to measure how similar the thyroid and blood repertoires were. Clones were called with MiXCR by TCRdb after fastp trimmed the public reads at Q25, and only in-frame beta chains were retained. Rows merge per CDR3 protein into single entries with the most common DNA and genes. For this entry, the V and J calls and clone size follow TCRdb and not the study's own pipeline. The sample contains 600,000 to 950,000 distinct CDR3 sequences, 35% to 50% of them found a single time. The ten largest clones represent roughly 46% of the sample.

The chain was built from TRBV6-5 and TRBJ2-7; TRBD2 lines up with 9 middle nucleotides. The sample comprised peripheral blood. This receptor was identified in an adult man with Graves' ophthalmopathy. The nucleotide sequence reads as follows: TGTGCCAGCAGACGTGGGCTAGCGGGAGAGCAGTACTTC. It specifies CASRRGLAGEQYF.